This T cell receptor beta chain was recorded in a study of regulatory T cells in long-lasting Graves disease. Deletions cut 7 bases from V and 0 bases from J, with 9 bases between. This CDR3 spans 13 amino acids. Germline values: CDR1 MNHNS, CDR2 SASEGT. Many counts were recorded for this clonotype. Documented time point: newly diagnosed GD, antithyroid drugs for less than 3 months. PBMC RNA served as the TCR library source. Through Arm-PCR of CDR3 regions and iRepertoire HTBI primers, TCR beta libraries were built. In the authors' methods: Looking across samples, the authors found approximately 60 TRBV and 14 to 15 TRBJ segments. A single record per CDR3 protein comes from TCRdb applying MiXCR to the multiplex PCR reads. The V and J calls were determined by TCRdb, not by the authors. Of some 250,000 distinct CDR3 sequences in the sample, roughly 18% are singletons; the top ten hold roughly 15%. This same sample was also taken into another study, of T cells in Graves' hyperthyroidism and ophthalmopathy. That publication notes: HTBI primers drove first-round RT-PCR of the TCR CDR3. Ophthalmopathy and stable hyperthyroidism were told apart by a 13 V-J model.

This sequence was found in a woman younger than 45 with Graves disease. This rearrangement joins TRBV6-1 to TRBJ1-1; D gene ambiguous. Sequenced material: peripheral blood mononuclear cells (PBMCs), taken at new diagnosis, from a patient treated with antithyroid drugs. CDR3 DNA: TGTGCCAGCAAGGCGGAGATGAACACTGAAGCTTTCTTT. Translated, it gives CASKAEMNTEAFF.